The rows below give T cell receptor beta chains drawn from one sample of a study of blood T cell repertoires in COVID-19. Profiling relied on immunoSEQ multiplex PCR, and the TCRdb table lists in-frame clones only, not all of them. The sample records 95,000 to 100,000 clones, approximately 86% being singletons. Sequencing was carried out using peripheral blood. Every receptor here comes from a man aged 80 or over with acute or convalescent COVID-19. Both conserved end residues are part of each CDR3. The D gene is left open where the match is weak.

D,J,V,CDR3
TRBD2,TRBJ2-1,TRBV9,CASSATGTRDNEQFF
-,TRBJ1-2,TRBV18,CASSAGHPQNYGYTF
TRBD2,TRBJ2-1,TRBV7-2,CASSSLRTSGGYNEQFF
-,TRBJ2-4,TRBV19,CASSIGRSAKNIQYF
TRBD1,TRBJ2-1,TRBV7-8,CASSSTDRARNEQFF
-,TRBJ2-3,TRBV6-2/TRBV6-3,CASSYGGARTDTQYF
TRBD1,TRBJ2-1,TRBV29-1,CSVIQGGQFF
TRBD2,TRBJ2-3,TRBV28,CASSRAGGGSTDTQYF
TRBD2,TRBJ2-1,TRBV5-1,CASSWGSGSSYNEQFF
-,TRBJ2-3,TRBV5-6,CASSSGILSTDTQYF
-,TRBJ1-6,TRBV7-9,CASSLGATENSPLHF
TRBD2,TRBJ2-1,TRBV11-2,CASSLVGSGAYEQFF